Listed below are T cell receptor beta chains from one sample, sequenced in a study of cytomegalovirus exposure and HLA in healthy donors. Clones were sequenced by immunoSEQ multiplex PCR, and TCRdb holds only the in-frame ones, with some missing. The profile covers under 200,000 clones, with 80% appearing a single time and about 1.3% taken by the ten largest. Sequencing was performed on PBMCs. The receptor set was obtained from a woman between 45 and 60 years old in good health and CMV-seronegative. The CDR3 runs from the conserved cysteine through the conserved F or W. The order of the fields is J gene, D gene, clone size, V gene, CDR3 DNA, CDR3 protein. A D gene is named only where the DNA matches it firmly. A clone size is listed for some rows: how often the clone was seen (once, few, many), or a class if it is expanded.

TRBJ2-1	TRBD2	NA	TRBV4-2	TGTGCCAGCAGCCCGTACCCTCCGGGACTAGCGGGAGTGGGCTCCTACAATGAGCAGTTCTTC	CASSPYPPGLAGVGSYNEQFF
TRBJ2-5	TRBD1	NA	TRBV19	TGTGCCAGTAGGGGACAGGGGTTGGGAAAGGGGACCCAGTACTTC	CASRGQGLGKGTQYF
TRBJ2-3	TRBD2	NA	TRBV7-9	TGTGCCAGCAGCTTAGCGGGGACTAGCGGGAGTGGTGCAGATACGCAGTATTTT	CASSLAGTSGSGADTQYF
TRBJ1-2	NA	NA	TRBV28	TGTGCCAGCGAAACCTACGTTTGGGGAGGAAGCTACACCTTC	CASETYVWGGSYTF
TRBJ2-5	NA	NA	TRBV7-6	TGTGCCAGCAGCTCAGACGGGTGGGTACTGGAGACCCAGTACTTC	CASSSDGWVLETQYF
TRBJ2-5	NA	NA	TRBV28	TGTGCCAGCAGTCCGCCAGGGGTAGAGACCCAGTACTTC	CASSPPGVETQYF
TRBJ2-1	TRBD2	once	TRBV5-4	TGTGCCAGCAGCCAGATACTAGCGGGAGGGGACAATGAGCAGTTCTTC	CASSQILAGGDNEQFF
TRBJ1-2	TRBD1	NA	TRBV4-1	TGCGCCAGCAGCCAAGAGATTAGGGACAGGGAGTACGTGAAAGGCTACACCTTC	CASSQEIRDREYVKGYTF
TRBJ1-4	NA	few	TRBV5-1	TGCGCCAGCAGCCAGGGGCGGTCTGCAACTAATGAAAAACTGTTTTTT	CASSQGRSATNEKLFF
TRBJ1-5	TRBD1	few	TRBV5-1	TGCGCCAGCAGCTTGGATGGGACAGGCTACAATCAGCCCCAGCATTTT	CASSLDGTGYNQPQHF
TRBJ1-1	TRBD1	NA	TRBV10-3	TGTGCCGCCCAGGGGGACCGAGAGAACACTGAAGCTTTCTTT	CAAQGDRENTEAFF
TRBJ1-5	TRBD1	NA	TRBV28	TGTGCCAGTCGGCCGGGACAGGGGATCAATCAGCCCCAGCATTTT	CASRPGQGINQPQHF
TRBJ2-2	TRBD1	few	TRBV27	TGTGCCAGCAGTCCCTCGGACAGGGTAGATTGGAGCACCGGGGAGCTGTTTTTT	CASSPSDRVDWSTGELFF
TRBJ2-7	NA	NA	TRBV29-1	TGCAGCGTTGAAACTCGGGACGAGCAGTACTTC	CSVETRDEQYF
TRBJ2-7	NA	NA	TRBV19	TGTGCCAGTAGTTTCAGCGGGTCGTACTACGAGCAGTACTTC	CASSFSGSYYEQYF
TRBJ2-5	TRBD2	NA	TRBV28	TGTGCCAGCAGTTGGCTATGGCGGGGGGGTAACCAAGAGACCCAGTACTTC	CASSWLWRGGNQETQYF
TRBJ2-1	NA	NA	TRBV7-9	TGTGCCAGCAGCTTAGTGGTGGATAGCTCTCATGAGCAGTTCTTC	CASSLVVDSSHEQFF
TRBJ2-7	NA	NA	TRBV18	TGTGCCAGCTCACCAGAGGTCTCCTACGAGCAGTACTTC	CASSPEVSYEQYF
TRBJ1-1	TRBD1	NA	TRBV7-3	TGTGCCAGCAGCCGAAGCCAGGGGGGTACGAACACTGAAGCTTTCTTT	CASSRSQGGTNTEAFF
TRBJ2-1	TRBD2	NA	TRBV4-3	TGCGCCAGCAGCCAAGATGTTGGTTGGCGGGAGGGCCTTCCTCTCGATGAGCAGTTCTTC	CASSQDVGWREGLPLDEQFF
TRBJ2-7	NA	few	TRBV7-2	TGTGCCAGCAGCTTAATTGGAGCCTACGAGCAGTACTTC	CASSLIGAYEQYF
TRBJ1-3	NA	NA	TRBV28	TGTGCCAGCTTGGACAGTTCTACTGGAAACACCATATATTTT	CASLDSSTGNTIYF
TRBJ2-7	NA	NA	TRBV6-5	TGTGCCAGCAGTTCCCTTGCAGGGTACGAGCAGTACTTC	CASSSLAGYEQYF
TRBJ1-1	NA	NA	TRBV18	TGTGCCAGCTCACCAATCATGAACACTGAAGCTTTCTTT	CASSPIMNTEAFF
TRBJ2-3	TRBD2	NA	TRBV7-9	TGTGCCAGCAGCTCAAGGACTAGCGGGGGGACACCTAGCACAGATACGCAGTATTTT	CASSSRTSGGTPSTDTQYF
TRBJ1-1	NA	NA	TRBV7-6	TGTGCCAGCAGTCGTGCGCCGCCGAACACTGAAGCTTTCTTT	CASSRAPPNTEAFF
TRBJ2-1	TRBD2	NA	TRBV7-8	TGTGCCAGCAGCTTAGGGGCCCTGGGGAGGGCTGGGGATGAGCAGTTCTTC	CASSLGALGRAGDEQFF